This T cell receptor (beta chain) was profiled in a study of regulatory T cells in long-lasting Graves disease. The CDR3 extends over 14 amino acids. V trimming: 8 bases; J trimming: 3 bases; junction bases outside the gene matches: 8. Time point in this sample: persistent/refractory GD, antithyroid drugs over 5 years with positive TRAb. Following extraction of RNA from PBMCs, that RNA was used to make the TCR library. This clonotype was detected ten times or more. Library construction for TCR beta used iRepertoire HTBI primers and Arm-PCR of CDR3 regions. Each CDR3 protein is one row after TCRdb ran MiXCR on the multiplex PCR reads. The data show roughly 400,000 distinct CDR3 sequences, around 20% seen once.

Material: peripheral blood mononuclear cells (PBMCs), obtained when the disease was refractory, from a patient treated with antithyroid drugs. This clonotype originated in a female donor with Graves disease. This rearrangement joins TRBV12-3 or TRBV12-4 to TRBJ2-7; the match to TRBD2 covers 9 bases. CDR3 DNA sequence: TGTGCCAGCGGGCCTAGCGGGGTGAGCTACGAGCAGTACTTC. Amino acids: CASGPSGVSYEQYF.